The 17 T cell receptor beta chains below all came from one sample that was sequenced in a study of radiation and T cells in renal cell carcinoma. Time point of the sample: baseline pretreatment blood. Treatment denoted: 15 Gy SBRT to primary tumor, nephrectomy 4 weeks later. Generated by immunoSEQ multiplex PCR, the TCRdb table keeps only in-frame clones and is missing some. The data contain 40,000 to 50,000 clones, roughly 84% of them singletons. The source material was blood, sampled from a patient whose treatment included radiotherapy and nephrectomy. These receptors originate from a woman between 70 and 85 years old with renal cell carcinoma.

The chain joins TRBV7-3 to TRBJ1-2, with TRBD1 identical over 7 bases. The CDR3 runs to 12 residues. The trim removed 4 bases at V and 13 bases at J, leaving 9 bases unmatched. Germline V gene lookup returns CDR1 SGHTA and CDR2 FQGTGA. CDR3 sequence: CASSSRQGRLTF. CDR3 bases: TGTGCCAGCAGCTCGCGACAGGGCCGTCTCACCTTC.

This clone was seen just once. In DNA, the CDR3 is TGCGCCAGCAGCCAAGTCCCAGGGGTTAATTCACCCCTCCACTTT. It yields the protein CASSQVPGVNSPLHF. The gene calls are TRBV4-1 and TRBJ1-6; possible D gene TRBD1, 6 bases. CDR1 and CDR2 (germline): MGHRA, YSYEKL. The CDR3 has 15 amino acids. With 1 base removed from V and 6 bases from J, the gap between germline ends came to 10 bases.

The chain combines TRBV5-1 with TRBJ2-2, with unresolved D. The CDR3 length is 13 residues. V was shortened by 0 bases and J by 7 bases, with 7 bases between the two germline ends. Per the germline V gene, CDR1 is SGHRS and CDR2 is YFSETQ. The CDR3 region has the DNA TGCGCCAGCAGCTTGGACGCGGTCGGGGAGCTGTTTTTT. Its translation: CASSLDAVGELFF.

The V and J genes are TRBV6-5 and TRBJ1-5; 8 nucleotides match TRBD1. The CDR3 runs to 14 residues. From germline, CDR1 is MNHEY and CDR2 SVGAGI. With 6 bases clipped from V and 7 bases from J, the junction kept 8 bases outside the gene matches. Written as DNA, the CDR3 is TGTGCCAGCAGGCCGACTTACAGGGGGCAGCCCCAGCATTTT. It specifies CASRPTYRGQPQHF.

This chain uses TRBV7-8 with TRBJ2-2; a weak D match, TRBD2 (5 bases). Trimming stripped 6 bases from V and 5 bases from J, with 13 bases between. CDR1 and CDR2 from the germline V gene are SGHVS and FQNEAQ. The CDR3 has 14 residues. The CDR3 region is CASRRPEGTGELFF. CDR3 coding DNA: TGTGCCAGCAGGCGCCCCGAGGGAACCGGGGAGCTGTTTTTT.

The chain couples TRBV19 to TRBJ1-1; no firm D call. CDR1 is LNHDA, CDR2 SQIVND, per germline (reference sequence). There are 15 residues in the CDR3. V gave up 1 base and J gave up 0 bases, with 9 bases separating them. DNA for the CDR3: TGTGCCAGTAGTATAGGGGCAGATTTGAACACTGAAGCTTTCTTT. Its translation: CASSIGADLNTEAFF.

V and J are TRBV27 and TRBJ1-1, with D unclear. The CDR3 totals 16 residues. Germline V gives CDR1 MNHEY, CDR2 SMNVEV (reference sequence). Trimming removed 5 bases from V and 6 bases from J, with 22 bases in between. DNA for the CDR3: TGTGCCAGCAGTCCTCTCCAATGGCTGGTAAGCGCTGAAGCTTTCTTT. It yields the protein CASSPLQWLVSAEAFF.

V gene TRBV7-2 combines with J gene TRBJ2-7; D is ambiguous. Germline V gene sequence: CDR1 SGHTA, CDR2 FQGNSA. The CDR3 is 13 residues long. The V gene lost 4 bases and the J gene lost 7 bases, with 14 bases spanning the gap. The CDR3, as DNA: TGTGCCAGCAGCTCAAGCACCCTGGGGGAGCAGTACTTC. Residues: CASSSSTLGEQYF.

The chain couples TRBV6-5 to TRBJ2-2; D is uncertain. Germline CDR1 reads MNHEY; CDR2 reads SVGAGI. The CDR3 totals 13 residues. The V gene lost 0 bases and the J gene lost 3 bases, with 2 bases spanning the gap. The CDR3 bases are TGTGCCAGCAGTTACTCCTACACCGGGGAGCTGTTTTTT. It is translated as CASSYSYTGELFF.

In its sample, this clone was seen once. The chain has TRBV6-1 and TRBJ1-2; D might be TRBD1 (5 bases). The CDR3 length is 16 residues. Germline loops: CDR1 MNHNS, CDR2 SASEGT. Deletions cut 3 bases from V and 3 bases from J, with 17 bases between. The DNA for the CDR3 is TGTGCCAGCAGTGAGGATGGTGGGGGGTTGCACTATGGCTACACCTTC. This sequence encodes CASSEDGGGLHYGYTF.

CDR3: CASSIRAGVYEQYF. CDR3 DNA: TGTGCCAGTAGTATCAGGGCGGGAGTCTACGAGCAGTACTTC. V usage is TRBV19 and J usage is TRBJ2-7; 7 bases align to TRBD2. The CDR3 contains 14 residues. Germline lookup yields CDR1 LNHDA and CDR2 SQIVND (reference sequence). The V and J ends lost 3 bases and 3 bases, in that order; junction bases with no gene match: 5.

In its sample, this clone was seen a few times. The chain joins TRBV18 to TRBJ1-1, with TRBD1 as a possible D gene (5 bases). The germline V and J ends were trimmed by 3 bases and 5 bases, with 10 bases remaining between them. The CDR3 extends over 13 amino acids. Per the germline V gene, CDR1 is KGHSH and CDR2 is LQKENI. The chain's CDR3 is CASSPGGWTEAFF. The DNA for the CDR3 is TGTGCCAGCTCACCGGGGGGGTGGACTGAAGCTTTCTTT.

The chain is built from TRBV7-5 and TRBJ1-1. TRBV7-5 is a recognized pseudogene. The CDR3 spans 12 residues. As DNA, the CDR3 is TGTGCCAGCAGCTTGGCCGACGGTGAAGCTTTCTTT. Translating gives CASSLADGEAFF.

V and J are TRBV7-2 and TRBJ2-3; TRBD1 or TRBD2 may be the D gene (7 bases each). The CDR3 sequence is 16 residues long. V was cut by 5 bases and J by 4 bases, with 19 bases left in between. Per the germline V gene, CDR1 is SGHTA and CDR2 is FQGNSA. DNA for the CDR3: TGTGCCAGCAGCCCCCGGACCAGGGGGGGGGCAGATACGCAGTATTTT. Protein sequence: CASSPRTRGGADTQYF.

The chain combines TRBV19 with TRBJ2-7; D not certain. The CDR3 covers 13 residues. Trimming shortened V by 5 bases and J by 6 bases, and 14 bases separated the two germline ends. Germline V gene sequence: CDR1 LNHDA, CDR2 SQIVND (reference sequence). For the CDR3, the DNA is TGTGCCAGTAGTCCTACCCGACAAACCGAGCAGTACTTC. As protein: CASSPTRQTEQYF. The complete variable domain, with remaining parts taken from reference TRBV19 and TRBJ2-7, reads DGGITQSPKYLFRKEGQNVTLSCEQNLNHDAMYWYRQDPGQGLRLIYYSQIVNDFQKGDIAEGYSVSREKKESFPLTVTSAQKNPTAFYLCASSPTRQTEQYFGPGTRLTVT.

The V and J genes are TRBV5-1 and TRBJ1-2; weak D call: TRBD1 (5 bases). Germline V CDR1 and CDR2: SGHRS, YFSETQ. CDR3 length: 15 residues. The V gene lost 5 bases and the J gene lost 4 bases, with 18 bases spanning the gap. This CDR3 is CASRPGQGASYGYTF. The CDR3 DNA is TGCGCCAGCAGGCCCGGGCAGGGAGCTTCCTATGGCTACACCTTC.

V and J are TRBV7-9 and TRBJ2-2; D is unclear. The CDR3 runs 17 residues. V dropped 3 bases and J dropped 3 bases, with 17 bases sitting between them. CDR1 is SEHNR, CDR2 FQNEAQ, per germline (reference sequence). CDR3 amino acids: CASSFGPWGMDTGELFF. CDR3 bases: TGTGCCAGCAGCTTCGGTCCGTGGGGTATGGACACCGGGGAGCTGTTTTTT. Looking up the rest from reference TRBV7-9 and TRBJ2-2 gives the full variable domain: DTGVSQNPRHKITKRGQNVTFRCDPISEHNRLYWYRQTLGQGPEFLTYFQNEAQLEKSRLLSDRFSAERPKGSFSTLEIQRTEQGDSAMYLCASSFGPWGMDTGELFFGEGSRLTVL.